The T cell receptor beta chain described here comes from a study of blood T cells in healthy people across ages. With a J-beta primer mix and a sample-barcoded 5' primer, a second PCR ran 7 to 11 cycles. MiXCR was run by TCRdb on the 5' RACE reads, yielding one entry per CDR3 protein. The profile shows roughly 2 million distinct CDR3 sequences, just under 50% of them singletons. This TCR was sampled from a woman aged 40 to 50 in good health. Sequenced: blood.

CDR3 residues: CASSPNGPTDTQYF. The CDR3 coding sequence is TGTGCCAGCAGCCCAAACGGCCCCACAGATACGCAGTATTTT. The rearrangement uses TRBV13 and TRBJ2-3; D is ambiguous. Germline V gene lookup returns CDR1 PRHDT and CDR2 FYEKMQ (reference sequence). The V end was cut by 5 bases, the J end by 2 bases, with 11 bases between. The CDR3 length is 14 residues.